This TCR beta chain was profiled in a study of T-cell reconstitution after alpha-beta-depleted transplantation in children. The CDR3 is made up of 15 amino acids. Germline V gene lookup returns CDR1 SGHDT and CDR2 YYEEEE. Unmatched junction bases numbered 5, after V lost 1 base and J lost 1 base. Library preparation (for TCRbeta) was performed with unique molecular identifiers. Each CDR3 protein gets one entry after TCRdb re-called the PCR reads with MiXCR. The table records 800,000 to 1,000,000 distinct CDR3 sequences, around 30% of them present only once. On this clonotype: Its antigen is not known.

Study-wide points: Newly produced T cells mostly provided counts and TCRbeta diversity after one year, as hyperexpanded clones declined. Certain patients had high TCRbeta diversity at day 60, and it came from recipient T cells and thymic progenitors that survived.

The TCR originated in a boy under two years old who had a stem cell transplant for SCID, so the T cells may come from the graft donor. The chain carries TRBV5-6 and TRBJ2-7; 7 bases line up with TRBD1. The material was PBMCs, mostly from graft donor cells, obtained 360 days after TCRalphabeta/CD19-depleted stem cell transplant. CDR3 protein: CASSLYATGSYEQYF. DNA for the CDR3: TGTGCCAGCAGCTTGTATGCGACAGGGTCCTACGAGCAGTACTTC.